Shown below are 23 T cell receptor beta chains from a single sample sequenced in a study of PD-1 blockade in classical Hodgkin lymphoma. The patients all showed relapse after autologous stem cell transplantation, while their brentuximab vedotin exposure varied. Repertoires were generated with immunoSEQ multiplex PCR, while TCRdb's copy carries only in-frame clones and drops some. The sample carries about 86,000 clones, nearly 90% recorded once. This specimen was peripheral blood mononuclear cells (PBMCs), taken before the second cycle of nivolumab. These receptors all come from a human donor with classical Hodgkin lymphoma.

This clone is a singleton in its sample. One end of the junction does not line up with germline, which may come from a read error. The chain combines TRBV7-9 with TRBJ2-7, with TRBD1 identical over 8 bases. This CDR3 spans 15 amino acids. Germline CDR1 is SEHNR and CDR2 is FQNEAQ (reference sequence). The CDR3 sequence is CASSLDRGTSYEQYF. The DNA for the CDR3 is TGTGCCAGCAGTTTAGACAGGGGTACCTCCTACGAGCAGTACTTC.

This clone was observed a handful of times. In nucleotides, the CDR3 is TGTGCCAGCAGTTGGGACAGGGGAAATAATTCACCCCTCCACTTT. This translates into CASSWDRGNNSPLHF. V usage is TRBV6-5 and J usage is TRBJ1-6; 10 bases agree with TRBD1. The CDR3 sequence is 15 residues long. V lost 4 bases to trimming and J lost 5 bases; unmatched junction nucleotides: 2. Per germline, CDR1 MNHEY and CDR2 SVGAGI.

This chain joins TRBV5-5 and TRBJ2-1; 9 nucleotides agree with TRBD2. J was trimmed by 1 base and V by 4 bases; bases with no gene match: 3. This CDR3 region has 15 residues. CDR1 is SGHKS, CDR2 YYEKEE, per germline (reference sequence). The CDR3 sequence: CASSPSGASYNEQFF. In DNA form, the CDR3 reads TGTGCCAGCAGCCCTAGCGGGGCGTCCTACAATGAGCAGTTCTTC. Using reference TRBV5-5 and TRBJ2-1 for the parts outside the CDR3, the full variable domain is DAGVTQSPTHLIKTRGQQVTLRCSPISGHKSVSWYQQVLGQGPQFIFQYYEKEERGRGNFPDRFSARQFPNYSSELNVNALLLGDSALYLCASSPSGASYNEQFFGPGTRLTVL.

This sequence joins TRBV27 and TRBJ2-7; 11 nucleotides align to TRBD2. CDR1 and CDR2 (germline): MNHEY, SMNVEV (reference sequence). CDR3 size: 15 residues. Unmatched junction bases numbered 8, after V lost 6 bases and J lost 4 bases. CDR3 amino acids: CASSPTGTSGYEQYF. DNA of the CDR3: TGTGCCAGCAGCCCCACCGGGACTAGCGGTTACGAGCAGTACTTC.

This chain connects TRBV7-2 to TRBJ2-3, with D possibly matching TRBD2 (5 bases). The CDR3 runs 14 residues. Trimming took 8 bases from V and 2 from J, leaving 14 bases between them. Per germline, CDR1 SGHTA and CDR2 FQGNSA. CDR3 residues: CASSEGVHTDTQYF. CDR3 bases: TGTGCCAGCTCCGAGGGAGTTCACACAGATACGCAGTATTTT.

The chain uses TRBV11-2 and TRBJ2-1; D perhaps matches TRBD2 (5 bases). Germline CDR1 is SGHAT and CDR2 is FQNNGV. The CDR3 spans 12 residues. V lost 5 bases, J lost 7 bases, and 9 bases lay in between. CDR3 nucleotide sequence: TGTGCCAGCAGCAATCCGGGAAATGAGCAGTTCTTC. It codes for CASSNPGNEQFF.

This chain uses TRBV15 with TRBJ2-5, with a tentative D call TRBD2 (7 bases). Trimming stripped 1 base from V and 1 base from J, with 16 bases between. The CDR3 totals 17 residues. Germline V CDR1 and CDR2: LNHNV, YYDKDF (reference sequence). The CDR3, as DNA: TGTGCCACCAGCAGAGTCTTTAGAGGGGGGGCCCAAGAGACCCAGTACTTC. Translating it yields CATSRVFRGGAQETQYF.

The rearrangement joins TRBV5-1 to TRBJ2-3; D gene unclear. The CDR3 covers 16 residues. Germline V gene data show CDR1 as SGHRS and CDR2 as YFSETQ. V dropped 0 bases and J dropped 6 bases, with 17 bases sitting between them. CDR3 DNA sequence: TGCGCCAGCAGCTTGGTAACTGCGGCCCCTGCCGATACGCAGTATTTT. As protein: CASSLVTAAPADTQYF.

The gene calls are TRBV25-1 and TRBJ1-6; tentatively, D is TRBD1 (6 bases). The CDR3 is 14 amino acids. V was clipped by 5 bases and J by 9 bases, with 14 bases between them. From germline, CDR1 is MGHDK and CDR2 SYGVNS. Here the CDR3 reads CASSSQGRASPLHF. As DNA, the CDR3 is TGTGCCAGCAGTTCCCAGGGGAGGGCTTCACCCCTCCACTTT.

This clone was recorded a few times. This chain connects TRBV7-3 to TRBJ1-1, with 7 bases that match TRBD1. The CDR3 totals 13 residues. Germline V gene sequence: CDR1 SGHTA, CDR2 FQGTGA. Trimming took 0 bases from V and 7 from J; bases not matched to a gene: 2. This chain's CDR3 is CASSLTGQLEAFF. In DNA form, the CDR3 reads TGTGCCAGCAGCTTAACGGGACAGCTTGAAGCTTTCTTT.

The chain carries TRBV10-3 and TRBJ2-5, with TRBD2 identical over 7 bases. Germline V lookup: CDR1 ENHRY, CDR2 SYGVKD. The CDR3 consists of 14 residues. Trimming took 4 bases from V and 1 from J; bases not matched to a gene: 3. CDR3 amino acids: CAISAAGFQETQYF. The CDR3 nucleotides are TGTGCCATCAGTGCAGCGGGGTTCCAAGAGACCCAGTACTTC.

This clone showed up just once. The chain links TRBV7-2 to TRBJ1-5; D is unclear. Germline V gene data show CDR1 as SGHTA and CDR2 as FQGNSA. The CDR3 is made up of 15 amino acids. Trimming shortened V by 1 base and J by 4 bases, and 11 bases separated the two germline ends. The CDR3 nucleotides are TGTGCCAGCAGCTTAGTTATCAGCCCAAATCAGCCCCAGCATTTT. Translated: CASSLVISPNQPQHF. Complete variable domain (other parts from reference TRBV7-2 and TRBJ1-5): GAGVSQSPSNKVTEKGKDVELRCDPISGHTALYWYRQSLGQGLEFLIYFQGNSAPDKSGLPSDRFSAERTGGSVSTLTIQRTQQEDSAVYLCASSLVISPNQPQHFGDGTRLSIL.

The chain links TRBV7-9 to TRBJ2-7; D unclear. From germline, CDR1 is SEHNR and CDR2 FQNEAQ (reference sequence). The CDR3 has 14 residues. V lost 3 bases to trimming and J lost 1 base, with 10 bases between them. The CDR3: CASSFSFVSYEQYF. Written as DNA, the CDR3 is TGTGCCAGCAGCTTTTCTTTTGTATCCTACGAGCAGTACTTC.

The chain's CDR3 is CASSEYGTGATRDTQYF. The CDR3 nucleotides read TGTGCCAGCAGTGAATATGGGACAGGTGCAACCCGTGATACGCAGTATTTT. The genes are TRBV6-4 and TRBJ2-3; 8 nucleotides line up with TRBD1. Germline CDR1 is MRHNA and CDR2 is SNTAGT. Trimming removed 3 bases from V and 6 bases from J; junction bases left unmatched: 14. The CDR3 loop spans 17 amino acids.

This clone was seen just once. This rearrangement joins TRBV6-1 to TRBJ2-7; the D call may be TRBD1 or TRBD2 (5 bases each). Germline V CDR1 and CDR2: MNHNS, SASEGT. V was clipped by 6 bases and J by 6 bases, with 12 bases between them. The CDR3 extends over 12 amino acids. This chain's CDR3 is CASSNTGGEQYF. The CDR3 region has the DNA TGTGCCAGCAGCAACACAGGAGGCGAGCAGTACTTC.

J is TRBJ2-1 and V is TRBV6-6; the D is unclear. Germline values: CDR1 MNHNY, CDR2 SVGAGI (reference sequence). The CDR3 consists of 12 residues. V lost 6 bases, J lost 6 bases, and 9 bases lay in between. CDR3 amino acids: CASRDPLNEQFF. The CDR3 coding sequence is TGTGCCAGCAGGGACCCACTCAATGAGCAGTTCTTC.

The gene calls are TRBV6-6 and TRBJ2-7; TRBD1 matches 8 bases. V shed 7 bases and J 7 bases; nucleotides not matched to a gene: 9. Germline V lookup: CDR1 MNHNY, CDR2 SVGAGI (reference sequence). The CDR3 has 13 residues. Here the CDR3 DNA reads TGTGCCAGCAAACAGGGGGTAGTGGGGGAGCAGTACTTC. This gives the protein CASKQGVVGEQYF.

This clone appeared once. The rearrangement links TRBV7-2 to TRBJ2-3; D is unresolved. The CDR3 extends over 12 amino acids. Germline V lookup: CDR1 SGHTA, CDR2 FQGNSA. V gave up 5 bases and J gave up 2 bases, with 5 bases separating them. CDR3 DNA sequence: TGTGCCAGCAGCCGTAACACAGATACGCAGTATTTT. Translation: CASSRNTDTQYF. Filled out from reference TRBV7-2 and TRBJ2-3, the complete variable domain reads GAGVSQSPSNKVTEKGKDVELRCDPISGHTALYWYRQSLGQGLEFLIYFQGNSAPDKSGLPSDRFSAERTGGSVSTLTIQRTQQEDSAVYLCASSRNTDTQYFGPGTRLTVL.

This chain connects TRBV27 to TRBJ1-5; D might be TRBD1 (5 bases). Germline loops: CDR1 MNHEY, CDR2 SMNVEV (reference sequence). V lost 2 bases, J lost 7 bases, and 9 bases lay in between. The CDR3 spans 13 residues. The CDR3 DNA is TGTGCCAGCAGTTTAGGCAGGGACCAGCCCCAGCATTTT. Amino acid sequence: CASSLGRDQPQHF.

Of note for this clone: Other DNA variants within this sample encode the same CDR3. J is TRBJ2-7 and V is TRBV5-1; 8 bases fit TRBD1. Germline CDR1 and CDR2: SGHRS and YFSETQ. V was clipped by 2 bases and J by 3 bases; unmatched bases: 1. This CDR3 region has 13 residues. CDR3 sequence reads: CASSLDRGYEQYF. CDR3 sequence (DNA): TGCGCCAGCAGCTTAGACAGGGGCTACGAGCAGTACTTC.

The V and J genes are TRBV7-6 and TRBJ1-5; D is ambiguous. The CDR3 has 12 residues. The V gene lost 8 bases and the J gene lost 6 bases, with 11 bases spanning the gap. From germline, CDR1 is SGHVS and CDR2 FNYEAQ. The CDR3 DNA reads as TGTGCCAGCGGCAGCGGAGCTCAGCCCCAGCATTTT. This codes for CASGSGAQPQHF.

This clone was seen more than once but under ten times. The CDR3 nucleotides are TGTGCCAGCAGCCCTCGGACAGGGGACGGCGGGAGGGTGTGGAATGAGCAGTTCTTC. Amino acids: CASSPRTGDGGRVWNEQFF. The chain links TRBV7-9 to TRBJ2-1; D may match TRBD1 or TRBD2 (9 bases each). In germline, CDR1 is SEHNR, CDR2 FQNEAQ (reference sequence). V was shortened by 5 bases and J by 7 bases, with 30 bases between the two germline ends. CDR3 length: 19 amino acids.

The chain joins TRBV21-1 to TRBJ1-2. TRBV21-1 is classified as a pseudogene. This CDR3 spans 16 amino acids. CDR3 nucleotide sequence: TGTGCCAGCGGTGGCAGGGAAGGAGGGCCTCACTATGGCTACACCTTC. Translated: CASGGREGGPHYGYTF.